The 30 T cell receptor beta chains given below trace back to one sample, sequenced in a study of shared clonotypes between healthy human individuals. Measured with immunoSEQ multiplex PCR; TCRdb has only the in-frame clones, and not every one. The sample carries around 530,000 clones, roughly 72% recorded once. The specimen was PBMCs. Receptors were obtained from a woman aged 35 to 49 in good health. Some clones in this sample may be carry-over from other donors' samples.

The V call is TRBV19, the J call TRBJ2-1; 8 bases align to TRBD2. This CDR3 contains 16 residues. V shed 2 bases and J 2 bases; nucleotides not matched to a gene: 5. From germline, CDR1 is LNHDA and CDR2 SQIVND (reference sequence). CDR3 protein: CASSIQEAGAYNEQFF. The CDR3 DNA reads TGTGCCAGTAGTATACAAGAAGCGGGAGCCTACAATGAGCAGTTCTTC.

V usage is TRBV29-1 and J usage is TRBJ1-5; no clear D gene. The CDR3 covers 13 residues. Germline V gene lookup returns CDR1 SQVTM and CDR2 ANQGSEA. Trimming stripped 5 bases from V and 0 bases from J, with 8 bases between. CDR3: CSVRQDSNQPQHF. The DNA of the CDR3 is TGCAGCGTTCGGCAAGATAGCAATCAGCCCCAGCATTTT.

V and J are TRBV7-3 and TRBJ1-2; maybe TRBD1 (6 bases). Germline CDR1 is SGHTA and CDR2 is FQGTGA. Deletions cut 5 bases from V and 4 bases from J, with 11 bases between. This CDR3 has 13 amino acids. The CDR3 is CASSKDSFYGYTF. The CDR3 nucleotides read TGTGCCAGCAGCAAGGACAGCTTCTATGGCTACACCTTC.

The rearrangement links TRBV6-5 to TRBJ2-1; D may be TRBD2 (6 bases). The V and J ends lost 10 bases and 9 bases respectively, with 19 bases between them. The CDR3 extends over 13 amino acids. CDR1 is MNHEY, CDR2 SVGAGI, per germline. The CDR3 here is CATRLDTGGEQFF. The CDR3 region has the DNA TGTGCCACAAGACTAGATACGGGTGGTGAGCAGTTCTTC.

The rearrangement links TRBV5-1 to TRBJ2-7, with TRBD1 matching over 7 bases. This CDR3 has 15 amino acids. V shed 4 bases and J 1 base; nucleotides not matched to a gene: 8. Germline V lookup: CDR1 SGHRS, CDR2 YFSETQ. CDR3 nucleotides: TGCGCCAGCAGCCCCCCGCAGGGGGATTCCTACGAGCAGTACTTC. It codes for CASSPPQGDSYEQYF. The variable domain in full, completed from reference TRBV5-1 and TRBJ2-7, reads KAGVTQTPRYLIKTRGQQVTLSCSPISGHRSVSWYQQTPGQGLQFLFEYFSETQRNKGNFPGRFSGRQFSNSRSEMNVSTLELGDSALYLCASSPPQGDSYEQYFGPGTRLTVT.

This chain links TRBV7-8 with TRBJ1-5; 9 nucleotides match TRBD1. Trimming at V came to 5 bases and at J to 4 bases, leaving 6 bases not matched to a gene. Looked up from germline, CDR1 is SGHVS and CDR2 is FQNEAQ. The CDR3 has 15 residues. The CDR3: CASSPLQGANQPQHF. CDR3 in DNA: TGTGCCAGCAGCCCCTTACAGGGGGCTAATCAGCCCCAGCATTTT.

The rearrangement uses TRBV5-5 and TRBJ1-1; D not certain. V was trimmed by 2 bases and J by 0 bases, leaving 11 bases between them. This CDR3 comprises 15 residues. Germline-derived CDR1 and CDR2 are SGHKS and YYEKEE (reference sequence). The CDR3, as DNA: TGTGCCAGCAGCTTTCGTGGAAATTTGAACACTGAAGCTTTCTTT. It yields the protein CASSFRGNLNTEAFF.

The CDR3 here is CASGQQDSTDTQYF. For the CDR3, the DNA is TGTGCCAGCGGACAACAGGACTCCACAGATACGCAGTATTTT. The rearrangement uses TRBV5-5 and TRBJ2-3; either TRBD1 or TRBD2 may fit D (5 bases each). The CDR3 is 14 amino acids. Looked up from germline, CDR1 is SGHKS and CDR2 is YYEKEE (reference sequence). Trimming took off 7 bases at V and 2 bases at J, with 14 bases between the two ends. Looking up the rest from reference TRBV5-5 and TRBJ2-3 gives the full variable domain: DAGVTQSPTHLIKTRGQQVTLRCSPISGHKSVSWYQQVLGQGPQFIFQYYEKEERGRGNFPDRFSARQFPNYSSELNVNALLLGDSALYLCASGQQDSTDTQYFGPGTRLTVL.

The chain uses TRBV4-1 and TRBJ2-7, with D possibly TRBD2 on 7 matching bases. V was shortened by 1 base and J by 4 bases, with 20 bases between the two germline ends. Germline lookup yields CDR1 MGHRA and CDR2 YSYEKL. CDR3 size: 17 residues. The chain's CDR3 is CASSQVSWGGANYEQYF. CDR3 nucleotide sequence: TGCGCCAGCAGCCAAGTCAGTTGGGGGGGCGCGAATTACGAGCAGTACTTC.

The table lists this clone with a count of one. V is TRBV11-2 and J is TRBJ2-7; 11 nucleotides line up with TRBD2. Germline CDR1 SGHAT, CDR2 FQNNGV. The trim removed 5 bases at V and 5 bases at J, leaving 11 bases unmatched. This CDR3 contains 16 residues. The CDR3: CASSQTLAGGRDEQYF. As DNA, the CDR3 is TGTGCCAGCAGCCAAACGCTAGCGGGAGGCAGAGACGAGCAGTACTTC.

This clone appeared a few times. The chain recombines TRBV5-4 with TRBJ2-7, with 10 bases fitting TRBD1. Germline CDR1 reads SGHNT; CDR2 reads YYREEE (reference sequence). V shed 4 bases, J shed 0 bases, and the junction held 4 bases outside the gene matches. CDR3 length: 15 amino acids. The CDR3 nucleotides are TGTGCCAGCAGCCCGCGGACAGGGGGCTCCTACGAGCAGTACTTC. This codes for CASSPRTGGSYEQYF.

V is TRBV28 and J is TRBJ1-1; D not resolved. The germline V and J ends were trimmed by 6 bases and 1 base, with 6 bases remaining between them. Germline CDR1 MDHEN, CDR2 SYDVKM. The CDR3 is 12 amino acids. CDR3 in amino acids: CASRLPNTEAFF. CDR3 bases: TGTGCCAGCAGGCTCCCGAACACTGAAGCTTTCTTT.

This chain uses TRBV7-7 with TRBJ2-2; D remains unclear. The CDR3 has 13 residues. V was cut by 4 bases and J by 3 bases, with 6 bases left in between. In germline, CDR1 is SSHAT, CDR2 FNYEAQ (reference sequence). CDR3 residues: CASSSTYTGELFF. As DNA, the CDR3 is TGTGCCAGCAGCTCCACCTACACCGGGGAGCTGTTTTTT.

Only one count was recorded for this clone. This sequence joins TRBV7-9 and TRBJ2-3; possibly TRBD1 for D (5 bases). The CDR3 loop spans 12 amino acids. The ends were cut back, 1 base at V and 10 bases at J, with 9 bases in the middle. Germline V gene sequence: CDR1 SEHNR, CDR2 FQNEAQ (reference sequence). CDR3 in amino acids: CASSLVVGAQYF. CDR3 DNA: TGTGCCAGCAGCTTAGTTGTAGGGGCGCAGTATTTT.

The chain links TRBV18 to TRBJ2-2, with 11 nucleotides matching TRBD1. The germline V gene has CDR1 KGHSH and CDR2 LQKENI. J lost 4 bases, V lost 3 bases, and 4 bases had no gene match. This CDR3 has 16 residues. CDR3 bases: TGTGCCAGCTCACCGGGACAGGGGGTCGTCACCGGGGAGCTGTTTTTT. Encoded protein: CASSPGQGVVTGELFF.

The chain carries TRBV28 and TRBJ2-5; 8 bases align to TRBD1. The CDR3 covers 14 residues. After removal of 3 bases from V and 5 bases from J, the junction contained 5 bases not matched to a gene. CDR1 MDHEN and CDR2 SYDVKM come from the germline V gene. In DNA, the CDR3 is TGTGCCAGCAGTTTGTGGCAGGGGGCCGAGACCCAGTACTTC. Encoded protein: CASSLWQGAETQYF.

CDR3 DNA sequence: TGTGCCAGCAGGGCTCCGGGACAGGGGTTCTATGGCTACACCTTC. Amino acids: CASRAPGQGFYGYTF. The J gene is TRBJ1-2, the V gene TRBV6-5; 10 bases are shared with TRBD1. This CDR3 region has 15 residues. CDR1 and CDR2 (germline): MNHEY, SVGAGI. Trimming at V came to 6 bases and at J to 4 bases, leaving 8 bases not matched to a gene.

The CDR3: CASSLSNRGQKYNEQFF. The CDR3 DNA reads TGTGCCAGCAGCCTAAGTAACAGGGGTCAAAAATACAATGAGCAGTTCTTC. This sequence joins TRBV11-3 and TRBJ2-1; TRBD1 matches at 7 bases. The CDR3 is 17 residues long. Germline V CDR1 and CDR2: SGHNT, YENEEA. The junction had 14 bases not matched to a gene; V was cut back by 5 bases and J by 4 bases. The full variable domain, its missing parts supplied by reference TRBV11-3 and TRBJ2-1, is EAGVVQSPRYKIIEKKQPVAFWCNPISGHNTLYWYLQNLGQGPELLIRYENEEAVDDSQLPKDRFSAERLKGVDSTLKIQPAELGDSAVYLCASSLSNRGQKYNEQFFGPGTRLTVL.

This clone was detected only once. The J gene is TRBJ2-1, the V gene TRBV18; TRBD2 matches 12 bases. The V and J ends lost 5 bases and 8 bases, in that order; junction bases with no gene match: 10. CDR1 and CDR2 from the germline V gene are KGHSH and LQKENI. The CDR3 runs 16 residues. CDR3 protein: CASSFGLAGFNDEQFF. The CDR3 region has the DNA TGTGCCAGCTCATTCGGACTAGCGGGATTTAACGATGAGCAGTTCTTC.

The count of this clone is one. J is TRBJ2-1 and V is TRBV5-1; TRBD2 matches at 7 bases. V trimming: 5 bases; J trimming: 4 bases; junction bases outside the gene matches: 15. CDR3 length: 17 residues. Germline CDR1 reads SGHRS; CDR2 reads YFSETQ. The CDR3 DNA reads as TGCGCCAGCAGGCGGGGTCCGCCGCTAGCGGCTTACAATGAGCAGTTCTTC. It is translated as CASRRGPPLAAYNEQFF.

The rearrangement joins TRBV7-8 to TRBJ2-7, with TRBD1 matching over 8 bases. Germline lookup yields CDR1 SGHVS and CDR2 FQNEAQ. CDR3 size: 12 residues. J lost 7 bases, V lost 8 bases, and 7 bases had no gene match. As DNA, the CDR3 is TGTGCCAGCGGCAGGGGGCTCCCAGAGCAGTACTTC. It codes for CASGRGLPEQYF.

The chain links TRBV25-1 to TRBJ2-1, with D tentatively TRBD1 or TRBD2 (5 bases each). Germline V gene data show CDR1 as MGHDK and CDR2 as SYGVNS. The CDR3 is 14 amino acids. V was pared by 1 base and J by 7 bases, with 11 bases between. CDR3 sequence reads: CASSESGPGNEQFF. Written as DNA, the CDR3 is TGTGCCAGCAGTGAATCGGGGCCGGGAAATGAGCAGTTCTTC.

This clone was detected only a few times. The genes are TRBV4-2 and TRBJ1-1; D is ambiguous. V was shortened by 1 base and J by 11 bases, with 14 bases between the two germline ends. This CDR3 spans 13 amino acids. Per germline, CDR1 LGHNA and CDR2 YNFKEQ. The CDR3 protein is CASSQAIDTPAFF. The CDR3, as DNA: TGTGCCAGCAGCCAAGCGATTGACACGCCCGCTTTCTTT.

This chain links TRBV15 with TRBJ2-1; tentatively, D is TRBD2 (6 bases). This CDR3 spans 15 amino acids. Germline CDR1 and CDR2: LNHNV and YYDKDF (reference sequence). Trimming took off 6 bases at V and 0 bases at J, with 12 bases between the two ends. The CDR3 coding sequence is TGTGCCACCAGAAACGGGAGAAACTCCTACAATGAGCAGTTCTTC. Residues: CATRNGRNSYNEQFF. Full variable domain (missing parts from reference TRBV15 and TRBJ2-1): DAMVIQNPRYQVTQFGKPVTLSCSQTLNHNVMYWYQQKSSQAPKLLFHYYDKDFNNEADTPDNFQSRRPNTSFCFLDIRSPGLGDTAMYLCATRNGRNSYNEQFFGPGTRLTVL.

CDR3 protein: CASSKGMSGDTQYF. In DNA, the CDR3 is TGTGCCAGTAGTAAAGGGATGAGTGGAGATACGCAGTATTTT. V and J are TRBV19 and TRBJ2-3; D not certain. Trimming took off 4 bases at V and 5 bases at J, with 13 bases between the two ends. Germline-derived CDR1 and CDR2 are LNHDA and SQIVND (reference sequence). This CDR3 has 14 residues.

This sequence joins TRBV28 and TRBJ2-1, with 7 bases aligning to TRBD1. The CDR3 is 13 residues long. In germline, CDR1 is MDHEN, CDR2 SYDVKM. With V trimmed by 6 bases and J by 4 bases, 3 bases remained unmatched. The CDR3 DNA is TGTGCCAGCAGAGACAGGGAATACAATGAGCAGTTCTTC. It translates to CASRDREYNEQFF.

The V call is TRBV27, the J call TRBJ2-7; D is unclear. Trimming took off 1 base at V and 4 bases at J, with 8 bases between the two ends. Germline CDR1 reads MNHEY; CDR2 reads SMNVEV (reference sequence). The CDR3 is 13 amino acids. Written as DNA, the CDR3 is TGTGCCAGCAGTTTATTTACGGGTTACGAGCAGTACTTC. It codes for CASSLFTGYEQYF.

This rearrangement joins TRBV5-6 to TRBJ2-2, with a possible D match to TRBD2 (6 bases). Trimming removed 0 bases from V and 0 bases from J, with 6 bases in between. Germline loops: CDR1 SGHDT, CDR2 YYEEEE. The CDR3 loop spans 15 amino acids. CDR3 sequence (DNA): TGTGCCAGCAGCTTGGCGGGGGCGAACACCGGGGAGCTGTTTTTT. Protein: CASSLAGANTGELFF.

The rearrangement links TRBV2 to TRBJ1-5, with no clear D. CDR1 is SNHLY, CDR2 FYNNEI, per germline. The V end lost 4 bases, the J end lost 4 bases, and 11 bases lay between the germline ends. The CDR3 runs to 14 residues. CDR3 region: CASSVGPLNQPQHF. The CDR3 coding sequence is TGTGCCAGCAGTGTAGGGCCTCTAAATCAGCCCCAGCATTTT.

V is TRBV7-6 and J is TRBJ2-2; 15 positions match TRBD2. V was pared by 1 base and J by 3 bases, with 12 bases of the junction left unmatched. Looked up from germline, CDR1 is SGHVS and CDR2 is FNYEAQ. The CDR3 extends over 21 amino acids. CDR3 nucleotide sequence: TGTGCCAGCAGCTTAGTTTTGGCCGGGACTAGCGGGAGGAGCTACACCGGGGAGCTGTTTTTT. Translated, it gives CASSLVLAGTSGRSYTGELFF.